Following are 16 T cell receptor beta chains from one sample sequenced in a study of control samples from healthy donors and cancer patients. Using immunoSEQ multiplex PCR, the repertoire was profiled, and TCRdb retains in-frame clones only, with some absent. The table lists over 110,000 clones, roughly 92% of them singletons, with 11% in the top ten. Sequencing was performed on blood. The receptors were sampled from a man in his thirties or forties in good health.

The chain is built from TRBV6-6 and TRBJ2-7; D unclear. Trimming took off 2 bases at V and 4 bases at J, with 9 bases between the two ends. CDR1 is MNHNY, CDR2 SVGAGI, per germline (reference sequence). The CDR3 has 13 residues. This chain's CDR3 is CASSYQHRYEQYF. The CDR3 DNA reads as TGTGCCAGCAGTTACCAACACAGATACGAGCAGTACTTC.

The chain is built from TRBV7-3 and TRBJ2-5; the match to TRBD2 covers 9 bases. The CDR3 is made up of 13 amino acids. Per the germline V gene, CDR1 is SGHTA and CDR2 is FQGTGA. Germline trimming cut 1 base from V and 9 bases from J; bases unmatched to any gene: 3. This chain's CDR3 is CASSLIPSGAQYF. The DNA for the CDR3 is TGTGCCAGCAGCTTAATCCCTAGCGGGGCCCAGTACTTC.

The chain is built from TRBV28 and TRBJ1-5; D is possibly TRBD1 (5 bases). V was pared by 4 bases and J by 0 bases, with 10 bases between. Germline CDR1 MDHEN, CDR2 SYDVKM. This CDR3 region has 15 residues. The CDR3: CASSSGPSSNQPQHF. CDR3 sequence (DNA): TGTGCCAGCAGTTCGGGACCATCTAGCAATCAGCCCCAGCATTTT.

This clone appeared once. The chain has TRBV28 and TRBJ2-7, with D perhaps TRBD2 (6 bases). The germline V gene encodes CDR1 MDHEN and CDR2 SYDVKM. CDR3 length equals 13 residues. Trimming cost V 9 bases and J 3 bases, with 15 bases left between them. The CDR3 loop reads CASRRAGGYEQYF. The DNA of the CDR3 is TGTGCCAGTAGAAGGGCCGGGGGCTACGAGCAGTACTTC.

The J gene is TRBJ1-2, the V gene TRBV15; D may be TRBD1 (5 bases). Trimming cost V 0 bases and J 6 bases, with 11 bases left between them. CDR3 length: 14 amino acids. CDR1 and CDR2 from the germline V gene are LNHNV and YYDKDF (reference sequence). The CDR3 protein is CATSRDLGANGYTF. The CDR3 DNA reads TGTGCCACCAGCAGAGATTTAGGGGCCAATGGCTACACCTTC. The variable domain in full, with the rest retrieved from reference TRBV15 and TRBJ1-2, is DAMVIQNPRYQVTQFGKPVTLSCSQTLNHNVMYWYQQKSSQAPKLLFHYYDKDFNNEADTPDNFQSRRPNTSFCFLDIRSPGLGDTAMYLCATSRDLGANGYTFGSGTRLTVV.

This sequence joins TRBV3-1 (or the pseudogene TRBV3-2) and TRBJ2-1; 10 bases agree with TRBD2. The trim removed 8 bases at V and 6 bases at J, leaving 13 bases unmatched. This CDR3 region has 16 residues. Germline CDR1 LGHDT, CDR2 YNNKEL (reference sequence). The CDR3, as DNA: TGTGCCAGCGGGGAACCAGGGCTAGCGGGAGCCAATGAGCAGTTCTTC. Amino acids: CASGEPGLAGANEQFF.

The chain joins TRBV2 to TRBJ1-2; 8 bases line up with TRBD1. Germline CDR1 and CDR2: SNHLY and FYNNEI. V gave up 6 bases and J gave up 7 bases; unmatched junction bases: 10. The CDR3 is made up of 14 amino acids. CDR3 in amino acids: CASRGIRGLRGYTF. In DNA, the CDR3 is TGTGCCAGCAGGGGGATCAGGGGGCTGCGTGGCTACACCTTC. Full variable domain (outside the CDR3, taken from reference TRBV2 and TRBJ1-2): EPEVTQTPSHQVTQMGQEVILRCVPISNHLYFYWYRQILGQKVEFLVSFYNNEISEKSEIFDDQFSVERPDGSNFTLKIRSTKLEDSAMYFCASRGIRGLRGYTFGSGTRLTVV.

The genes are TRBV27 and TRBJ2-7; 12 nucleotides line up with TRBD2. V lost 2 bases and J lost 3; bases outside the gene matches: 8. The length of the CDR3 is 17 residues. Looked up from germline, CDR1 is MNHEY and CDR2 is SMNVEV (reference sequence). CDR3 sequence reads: CASSLKLGLAGIYEQYF. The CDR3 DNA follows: TGTGCCAGCAGTTTAAAACTTGGACTAGCGGGAATCTACGAGCAGTACTTC.

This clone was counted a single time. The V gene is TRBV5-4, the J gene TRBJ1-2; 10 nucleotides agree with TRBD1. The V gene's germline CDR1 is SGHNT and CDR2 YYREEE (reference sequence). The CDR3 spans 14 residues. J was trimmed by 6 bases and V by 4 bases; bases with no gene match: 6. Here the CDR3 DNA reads TGTGCCAGCAGCGAGCCCGGGACAGGGGATGGCTACACCTTC. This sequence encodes CASSEPGTGDGYTF.

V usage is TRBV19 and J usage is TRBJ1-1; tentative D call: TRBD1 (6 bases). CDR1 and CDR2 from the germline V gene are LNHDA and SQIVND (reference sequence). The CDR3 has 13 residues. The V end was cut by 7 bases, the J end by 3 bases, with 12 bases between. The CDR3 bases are TGTGCCAGTATAAAGGGGGGGGACACTGAAGCTTTCTTT. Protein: CASIKGGDTEAFF.

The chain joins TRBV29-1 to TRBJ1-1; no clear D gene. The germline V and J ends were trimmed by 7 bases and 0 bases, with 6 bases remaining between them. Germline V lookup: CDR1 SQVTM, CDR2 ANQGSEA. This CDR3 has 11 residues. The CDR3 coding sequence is TGCAGCGGGACGGTGAACACTGAAGCTTTCTTT. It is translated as CSGTVNTEAFF.

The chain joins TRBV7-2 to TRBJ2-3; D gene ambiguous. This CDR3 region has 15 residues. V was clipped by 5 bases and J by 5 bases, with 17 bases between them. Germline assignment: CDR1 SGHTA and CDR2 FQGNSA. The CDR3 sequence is CASSPETQGGDTQYF. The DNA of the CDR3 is TGTGCCAGCAGCCCTGAGACCCAAGGTGGAGATACGCAGTATTTT.

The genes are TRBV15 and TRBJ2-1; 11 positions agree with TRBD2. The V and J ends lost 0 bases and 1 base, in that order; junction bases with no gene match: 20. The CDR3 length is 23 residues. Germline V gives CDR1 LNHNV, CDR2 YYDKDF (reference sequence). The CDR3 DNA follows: TGTGCCACCAGCAGAGATTTTCCAGTAGCGGGAGGGCCTATCCCCACATCCTACAATGAGCAGTTCTTC. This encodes CATSRDFPVAGGPIPTSYNEQFF.

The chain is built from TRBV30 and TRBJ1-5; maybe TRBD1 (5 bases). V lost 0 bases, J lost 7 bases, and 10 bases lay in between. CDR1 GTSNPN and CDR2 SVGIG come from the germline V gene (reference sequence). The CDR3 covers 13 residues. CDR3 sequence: CAWSVLPGQPQHF. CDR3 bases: TGTGCCTGGAGTGTACTCCCAGGGCAGCCCCAGCATTTT.

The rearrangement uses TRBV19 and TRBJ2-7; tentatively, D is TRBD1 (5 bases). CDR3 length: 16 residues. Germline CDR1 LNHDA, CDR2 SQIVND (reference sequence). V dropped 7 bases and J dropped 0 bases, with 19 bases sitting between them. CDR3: CASTPEVGLLSYEQYF. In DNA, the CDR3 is TGTGCCAGTACCCCCGAGGTGGGGCTCCTCTCCTACGAGCAGTACTTC.

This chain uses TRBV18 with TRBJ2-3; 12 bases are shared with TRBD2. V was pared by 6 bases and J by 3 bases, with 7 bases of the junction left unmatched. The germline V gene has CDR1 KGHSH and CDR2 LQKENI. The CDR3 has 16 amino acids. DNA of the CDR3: TGTGCCAGCTCTCCTGGACTAGCGGGACGGACAGATACGCAGTATTTT. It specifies CASSPGLAGRTDTQYF.